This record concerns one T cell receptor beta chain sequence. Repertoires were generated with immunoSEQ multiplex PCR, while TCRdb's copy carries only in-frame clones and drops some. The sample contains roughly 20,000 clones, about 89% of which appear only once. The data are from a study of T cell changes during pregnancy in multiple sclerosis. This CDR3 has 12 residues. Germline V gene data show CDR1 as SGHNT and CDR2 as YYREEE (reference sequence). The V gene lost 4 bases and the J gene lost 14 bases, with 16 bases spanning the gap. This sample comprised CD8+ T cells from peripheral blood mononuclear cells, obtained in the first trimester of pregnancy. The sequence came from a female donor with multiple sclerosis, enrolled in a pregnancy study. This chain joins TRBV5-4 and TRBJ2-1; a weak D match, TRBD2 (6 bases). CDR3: CASSLGSGLKFF. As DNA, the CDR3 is TGTGCCAGCAGCCTGGGATCGGGACTTAAGTTCTTC.